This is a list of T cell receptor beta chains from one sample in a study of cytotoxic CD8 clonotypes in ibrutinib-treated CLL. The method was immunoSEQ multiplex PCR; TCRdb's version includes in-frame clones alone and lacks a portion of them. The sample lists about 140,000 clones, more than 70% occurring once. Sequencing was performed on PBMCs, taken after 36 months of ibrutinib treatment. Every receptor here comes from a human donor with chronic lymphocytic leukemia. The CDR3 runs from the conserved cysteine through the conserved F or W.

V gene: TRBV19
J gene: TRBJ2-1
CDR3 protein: CASSMALAGGRFF

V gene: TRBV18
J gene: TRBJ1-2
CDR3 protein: CASSNQRDGDYTF

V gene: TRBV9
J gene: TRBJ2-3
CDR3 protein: CASSLQLGSTDTQYF

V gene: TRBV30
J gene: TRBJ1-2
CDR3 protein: CAWTGRVGYTF

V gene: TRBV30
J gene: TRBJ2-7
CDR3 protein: CAWSSSYEQYF

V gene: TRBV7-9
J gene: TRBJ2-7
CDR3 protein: CASSFLGDSAEQYF

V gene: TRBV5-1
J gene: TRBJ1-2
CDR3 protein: CASSGNRAPTGGYTF

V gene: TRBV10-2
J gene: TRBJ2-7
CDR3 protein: CASSDVYNYEQYF

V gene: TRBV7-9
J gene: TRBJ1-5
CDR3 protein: CASSLGTGNQPQHF

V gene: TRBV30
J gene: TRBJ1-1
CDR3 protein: CAWSALLTWSSEAFF

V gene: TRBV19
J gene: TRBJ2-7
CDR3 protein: CSTKAGDEQYF

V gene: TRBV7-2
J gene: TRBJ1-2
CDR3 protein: CASSGRGYGYTF

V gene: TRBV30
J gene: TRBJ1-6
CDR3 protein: CAWSVSIQSPLHF

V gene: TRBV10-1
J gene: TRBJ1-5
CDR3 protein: CASIHWAEEPQHF

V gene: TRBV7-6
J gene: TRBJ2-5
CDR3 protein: CASSRGVRETQYF

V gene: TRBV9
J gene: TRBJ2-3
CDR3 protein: CASGGRYGDTQYF

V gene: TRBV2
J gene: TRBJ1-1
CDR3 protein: CASRDTDVEGTEAFF

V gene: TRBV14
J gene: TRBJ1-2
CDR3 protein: CASGDSYAHYGYTF

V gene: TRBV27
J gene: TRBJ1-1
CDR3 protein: CASSHRDTNTEAFF

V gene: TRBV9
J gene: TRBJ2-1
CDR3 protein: CASSVEAGSSYNEQFF

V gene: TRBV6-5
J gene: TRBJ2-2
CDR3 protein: CASRGTGGVYGKLFF

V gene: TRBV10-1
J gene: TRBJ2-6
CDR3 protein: CASSEPPPRGDSGANVLTF

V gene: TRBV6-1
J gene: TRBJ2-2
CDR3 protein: CASRPGGANTGELFF

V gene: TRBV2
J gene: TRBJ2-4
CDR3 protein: CASSATGMAKNIQYF

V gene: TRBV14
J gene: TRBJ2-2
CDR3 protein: CASSHGTGDTGELFF